This TCR beta chain emerged from a study of T-cell memory formation after mild COVID-19. Whole-study findings and limits: Second-wave clones that peaked on day 37 lacked confirmed SARS-CoV-2 specificity. Several responding clones turned up in pre-infection memory, indicating that cross-reactive memory may have taken part. The CD4+ clones that contracted clustered mainly within CM and EM, and the CD8+ clones concentrated in EMRA.

This clonotype occurred a few times. Its antigen remains unknown. The germline CDR1 and CDR2 sequences are SGHDT and YYEEEE. Trimming took off 0 bases at V and 8 bases at J, with 8 bases between the two ends. The CDR3 loop spans 13 amino acids. TCRdb passed the 5' RACE reads through MiXCR, listing each CDR3 protein once. The sample contains about 190,000 distinct CDR3 sequences, about 10% of which appear only once. The chain recombines TRBV5-6 with TRBJ1-4; no clear D gene. The receptor comes from a man between 18 and 29 years old who had mild COVID-19 (a few samples of this study predate the infection). Cell type and time point are not known. The sequenced sample consisted of PBMCs or a T cell subset sorted from them (not recorded which). The CDR3 nucleotides are TGTGCCAGCAGCTTGGTCTTCTCCGAAAAACTGTTTTTT. Protein sequence: CASSLVFSEKLFF.